Listed below are T cell receptor beta chains from one sample, sequenced in a study of spatial heterogeneity in lung cancer. TCRdb re-analysed the 5' RACE reads in MiXCR, keeping a single row per CDR3 protein. The sample shows 9,500 to 15,000 distinct CDR3 sequences, roughly 13% of them seen only once. Sequencing used PBMCs, obtained at surgery. The origin of the receptors is a female donor with early-stage non-small cell lung cancer. The CDR3 runs from the conserved cysteine through the conserved F or W. Fields, in order: D gene, clone size, J gene, V gene, CDR3 protein, CDR3 DNA. D genes are given only for firm matches. Size is stated for part of the rows, as once, few or many counts, or as a class when the clone is expanded.

d_call: -
clone_size: many
j_call: TRBJ2-5
v_call: TRBV18
cdr3_aa: CASSPRVQETQYF
cdr3_nt: TGTGCCAGCTCACCTAGAGTGCAAGAGACCCAGTACTTC

d_call: TRBD2
clone_size: medium-sized
j_call: TRBJ2-1
v_call: TRBV29-1
cdr3_aa: CSVDGTSGSWEQFF
cdr3_nt: TGCAGCGTTGATGGGACTAGCGGGAGTTGGGAGCAGTTCTTC

d_call: -
clone_size: -
j_call: TRBJ2-1
v_call: TRBV7-6
cdr3_aa: CVSSPEGDLGLYNEQFF
cdr3_nt: TGTGTCAGCAGCCCAGAGGGGGATTTAGGGCTTTACAATGAGCAGTTCTTC

d_call: -
clone_size: few
j_call: TRBJ2-2
v_call: TRBV11-2
cdr3_aa: CASRTTGNTGELFF
cdr3_nt: TGTGCCAGCAGGACGACAGGGAACACCGGGGAGCTGTTTTTT

d_call: TRBD1
clone_size: many
j_call: TRBJ1-1
v_call: TRBV6-5
cdr3_aa: CASSFSDRGVTEAFF
cdr3_nt: TGTGCCAGCAGTTTCTCGGACAGGGGGGTCACTGAAGCTTTCTTT

d_call: -
clone_size: medium-sized
j_call: TRBJ2-5
v_call: TRBV6-6
cdr3_aa: CASRPGGRAETQYF
cdr3_nt: TGTGCCAGCAGGCCCGGTGGGCGGGCGGAGACCCAGTACTTC

d_call: -
clone_size: many
j_call: TRBJ2-7
v_call: TRBV2
cdr3_aa: CASSENYEQYF
cdr3_nt: TGTGCCAGCAGTGAAAATTACGAGCAGTACTTC

d_call: -
clone_size: medium-sized
j_call: TRBJ1-1
v_call: TRBV29-1
cdr3_aa: CSAEDTEAFF
cdr3_nt: TGCAGCGCCGAAGACACTGAAGCTTTCTTT

d_call: TRBD1
clone_size: -
j_call: TRBJ2-1
v_call: TRBV6-6
cdr3_aa: CASKPSTGTGYNEQFF
cdr3_nt: TGTGCCAGCAAACCCTCAACCGGGACAGGTTACAATGAGCAGTTCTTC

d_call: -
clone_size: -
j_call: TRBJ1-5
v_call: TRBV7-6
cdr3_aa: CASSPSVATSNQPQHF
cdr3_nt: TGTGCCAGCAGCCCGTCGGTTGCAACGAGCAATCAGCCCCAGCATTTT

d_call: -
clone_size: -
j_call: TRBJ2-1
v_call: TRBV24-1
cdr3_aa: CATSDPGYNEQFF
cdr3_nt: TGTGCCACCAGTGACCCGGGGTACAATGAGCAGTTCTTC

d_call: TRBD1
clone_size: few
j_call: TRBJ1-1
v_call: TRBV12-3/TRBV12-4
cdr3_aa: CASRGQGRNTEAFF
cdr3_nt: TGTGCCAGCAGGGGACAGGGGCGTAACACTGAAGCTTTCTTT

d_call: -
clone_size: few
j_call: TRBJ2-5
v_call: TRBV7-9
cdr3_aa: CASSPEPPETQYF
cdr3_nt: TGTGCCAGCAGCCCCGAACCTCCAGAGACCCAGTACTTC

d_call: TRBD1
clone_size: medium-sized
j_call: TRBJ1-6
v_call: TRBV20-1
cdr3_aa: CSAREGQGEFSPLHF
cdr3_nt: TGCAGTGCTAGAGAAGGTCAGGGGGAATTTTCACCCCTCCACTTT

d_call: -
clone_size: -
j_call: TRBJ2-5
v_call: TRBV10-3
cdr3_aa: CAIMGENQETQYF
cdr3_nt: TGTGCCATCATGGGGGAGAATCAAGAGACCCAGTACTTC

d_call: -
clone_size: medium-sized
j_call: TRBJ2-1
v_call: TRBV7-6
cdr3_aa: CASGPWDEQFF
cdr3_nt: TGTGCCTCCGGGCCGTGGGATGAGCAGTTCTTC

d_call: TRBD2
clone_size: -
j_call: TRBJ2-1
v_call: TRBV20-1
cdr3_aa: CSARGLGLAGVGGYNEQFF
cdr3_nt: TGCAGTGCTAGAGGTTTAGGACTAGCGGGAGTAGGGGGCTACAATGAGCAGTTCTTC

d_call: TRBD1
clone_size: many
j_call: TRBJ1-2
v_call: TRBV29-1
cdr3_aa: CSVWKTGERHYGYTF
cdr3_nt: TGCAGCGTCTGGAAGACAGGGGAACGCCACTATGGCTACACCTTC

d_call: TRBD2
clone_size: -
j_call: TRBJ2-7
v_call: TRBV5-6
cdr3_aa: CASSLTSGGYYEQYF
cdr3_nt: TGTGCCAGCAGCTTGACTAGCGGGGGGTACTACGAGCAGTACTTC

d_call: -
clone_size: many
j_call: TRBJ2-3
v_call: TRBV11-2
cdr3_aa: CASSLELSTDTQYF
cdr3_nt: TGTGCCAGCAGCTTAGAACTTAGCACAGATACGCAGTATTTT